The 10 T cell receptor beta chains below all came from one sample that was sequenced in a study of T cell responses to AZD1222 COVID-19 vaccine (dated by TCRdb to the early 2020s). Library creation used the immunoSEQ multiplex PCR assay. TCRdb provides this immuneACCESS table in a form limited to in-frame rearrangements. Some clones are lacking; in checked studies, under half of them reflect an unresolved V gene, and why the rest are absent is not known. The sample data list 100,000 to 150,000 clones, and roughly 89% of these were observed just once. The biggest ten clones account for 11% of the sample. Sample time point, as interpreted from the label and publication: baseline before first vaccination. Interpreted using the paper, the treatment or condition label stands for: meningococcal conjugate vaccine given as trial control. Sequencing used peripheral blood, obtained on day 0 of MenACWY control vaccination. The receptors stem from an adult in good health.

V is TRBV10-3 and J is TRBJ1-6, with TRBD1 identical over 7 bases. The V gene's germline CDR1 is ENHRY and CDR2 SYGVKD. V was clipped by 5 bases and J by 5 bases; unmatched bases: 3. The CDR3 runs 14 residues. CDR3 coding DNA: TGTGCCATCAGTAGGGGACAGAATAATTCACCCCTCCACTTT. This codes for CAISRGQNNSPLHF.

This chain connects TRBV9 to TRBJ2-5; D is uncertain. V lost 0 bases and J 5 bases, leaving 8 bases between the germline ends. Germline loops: CDR1 SGDLS, CDR2 YYNGEE. The CDR3 has 13 residues. This chain's CDR3 is CASSVDGGETQYF. DNA of the CDR3: TGTGCCAGCAGCGTAGACGGTGGGGAGACCCAGTACTTC.

The gene calls are TRBV10-2 and TRBJ1-1; D is undetermined. From germline, CDR1 is WSHSY and CDR2 SAAADI. The ends were cut back, 5 bases at V and 5 bases at J, with 9 bases in the middle. The CDR3 loop spans 12 amino acids. The CDR3 region has the DNA TGCGCCAGCAGTCTACAGCGAACTGAAGCTTTCTTT. Residues: CASSLQRTEAFF.

The chain recombines TRBV29-1 with TRBJ1-1; D gene unclear. V was cut by 6 bases and J by 6 bases, with 11 bases left in between. This CDR3 spans 11 amino acids. Per the germline V gene, CDR1 is SQVTM and CDR2 is ANQGSEA. Here the CDR3 DNA reads TGCAGCGTCGAACGGTTGGCTGAAGCTTTCTTT. Its translation is CSVERLAEAFF.

This chain links TRBV12-3 or TRBV12-4 with TRBJ1-2, with 7 bases matching TRBD1. With 5 bases clipped from V and 6 bases from J, the junction kept 6 bases outside the gene matches. This CDR3 has 13 residues. In DNA, the CDR3 is TGTGCCAGCAGTGAACCGGGACAGAATGGCTACACCTTC. It is translated as CASSEPGQNGYTF.

This sequence joins TRBV11-3 and TRBJ1-1; possibly TRBD1 for D (5 bases). Germline loops: CDR1 SGHNT, CDR2 YENEEA. The V end lost 1 base, the J end lost 1 base, and 13 bases lay between the germline ends. The CDR3 loop spans 16 amino acids. CDR3 amino acids: CASSLVGWGKNTEAFF. In nucleotides, the CDR3 is TGTGCCAGCAGCTTAGTGGGGTGGGGGAAGAACACTGAAGCTTTCTTT.

The chain combines TRBV3-1 (or the pseudogene TRBV3-2) with TRBJ2-1; TRBD2 matches 7 bases. Germline V gene sequence: CDR1 LGHDT, CDR2 YNNKEL (reference sequence). This CDR3 region has 13 residues. V shed 0 bases, J shed 15 bases, and the junction held 8 bases outside the gene matches. For the CDR3, the DNA is TGTGCCAGCAGCCAAGATTTAAACGGGAGGCTGTTCTTC. Amino acids: CASSQDLNGRLFF.

This clone has just a few counts. The rearrangement links TRBV10-3 to TRBJ1-5, with 8 bases matching TRBD1. The junction had 10 bases not matched to a gene; V was cut back by 4 bases and J by 2 bases. There are 17 residues in the CDR3. The germline V gene has CDR1 ENHRY and CDR2 SYGVKD. DNA for the CDR3: TGTGCCATCAGTGTCGGAGGGCCGGGACAGGGCAATCAGCCCCAGCATTTT. As protein: CAISVGGPGQGNQPQHF.

This clone was recorded a few times. This chain links TRBV18 with TRBJ1-1; D might be TRBD1 (5 bases). The CDR3 length is 16 residues. The V end lost 5 bases, the J end lost 1 base, and 17 bases lay between the germline ends. The germline gives CDR1 KGHSH, CDR2 LQKENI. The CDR3 DNA follows: TGTGCCAGCTCATCAGGGACGCTTAGGGAGAACACTGAAGCTTTCTTT. This codes for CASSSGTLRENTEAFF.

The chain is built from TRBV11-3 and TRBJ1-1; 7 nucleotides match TRBD1. The CDR3 has 18 residues. Per germline, CDR1 SGHNT and CDR2 YENEEA. The trim removed 0 bases at V and 5 bases at J, leaving 15 bases unmatched. CDR3 coding DNA: TGTGCCAGCAGCTTAGATTTTGGAAGTGACAGGGTCGATACTGAAGCTTTCTTT. As protein: CASSLDFGSDRVDTEAFF.